This TCR beta chain was sequenced in a study of blood T cell repertoires in COVID-19. Study summary: From the United States, Italy and Spain came samples of acute and convalescent COVID-19. Sources were T cells, B-cell-depleted T cells, or PBMCs; the material itself was cDNA or gDNA.

This CDR3 has 15 amino acids. V gave up 3 bases and J gave up 1 base, with 11 bases separating them. The germline V gene has CDR1 SGHTA and CDR2 FQGNSA. The authors' processing: Amplifying reference gene primers gave estimates of nucleated cell counts. Repertoires were generated with immunoSEQ multiplex PCR, while TCRdb's copy carries only in-frame clones and drops some. That table gives V, J and clone size, and the DNA gave D and trimming. The table includes approximately 85,000 clones, around 86% detected once. This clonotype originated in a man in his fifties with active or convalescent COVID-19. This chain uses TRBV7-2 with TRBJ2-3; D may be TRBD2 (5 bases). Input material: peripheral blood. The CDR3 bases are TGTGCCAGCAGCTTGGGAGCGACCCGCACAGATACGCAGTATTTT. Protein product: CASSLGATRTDTQYF.